A single T cell receptor (beta chain) is shown here with its context. The antigen is not known. The source of the sample is a study of shared clonotypes between healthy human individuals. Study-level information: A couple of women and a few men aged 18 to 49 made up the donors. Notes on the study in general: A generally larger estimated richness was seen in naive subsets than in memory subsets. Sorted-subset samples were not fully sequenced, rarefaction indicated. Sequencing depth was predicted to influence how clonotypes are shared among donors.

Clones were sequenced by immunoSEQ multiplex PCR, and TCRdb holds only the in-frame ones, with some missing. The sample lists about 330,000 clones; about nine tenths were seen once. The CDR3 is made up of 16 amino acids. The germline V gene encodes CDR1 SGHDT and CDR2 YYEEEE. V was pared by 2 bases and J by 3 bases, with 9 bases of the junction left unmatched. This TCR came from a man aged 18-30 years in good health. J is TRBJ2-7 and V is TRBV5-6; 9 bases fit TRBD1. Sequencing used memory CD8+ T cells sorted from blood. As for subset: CD45RO+ cells pooled with CCR7-negative TemRA cells. This chain's CDR3 is CASSLSGTGIFYEQYF. The CDR3 DNA sequence: TGTGCCAGCAGCTTATCCGGGACAGGGATTTTCTACGAGCAGTACTTC.